This TCR beta chain was obtained from a study of low-dose radiotherapy and immunotherapy resistance in tumors. In the study overall: One day prior to radiation and immunotherapy, intravenous cyclophosphamide at 200 mg/m2 was given, repeated every two weeks.

There are many counts of this clonotype. TRAV- and TRBV-specific primers primed first-strand cDNA, covering alpha and beta chains. TCRs underwent about 22 PCR cycles of amplification with a constant-region primer and V-primer adapter. Amplifying the isolated mRNA was done by in vitro transcription. TCRdb independently ran MiXCR on the reads; one entry per CDR3 protein. The sample has under 90,000 distinct CDR3 sequences, less than 20% seen once. Described time point: after trial treatment. Treatment given: LDRT plus nivolumab, ipilimumab, low-dose cyclophosphamide and aspirin (RACIN trial). Advanced solid tumors lacking tumor-infiltrating lymphocytes were present in eligible patients. Germline trimming cut 6 bases from V and 0 bases from J; bases unmatched to any gene: 6. From germline, CDR1 is MDHEN and CDR2 SYDVKM. CDR3 size: 17 residues.

Source: PBMCs, taken after low-dose radiotherapy plus immunotherapy. V usage is TRBV28 and J usage is TRBJ2-6; 9 bases line up with TRBD1. This sequence originates from a male donor with prostate cancer. The CDR3 region is CASSGGQGLSGANVLTF. Here the CDR3 DNA reads TGTGCCAGCAGCGGGGGACAGGGCCTCTCTGGGGCCAACGTCCTGACTTTC.